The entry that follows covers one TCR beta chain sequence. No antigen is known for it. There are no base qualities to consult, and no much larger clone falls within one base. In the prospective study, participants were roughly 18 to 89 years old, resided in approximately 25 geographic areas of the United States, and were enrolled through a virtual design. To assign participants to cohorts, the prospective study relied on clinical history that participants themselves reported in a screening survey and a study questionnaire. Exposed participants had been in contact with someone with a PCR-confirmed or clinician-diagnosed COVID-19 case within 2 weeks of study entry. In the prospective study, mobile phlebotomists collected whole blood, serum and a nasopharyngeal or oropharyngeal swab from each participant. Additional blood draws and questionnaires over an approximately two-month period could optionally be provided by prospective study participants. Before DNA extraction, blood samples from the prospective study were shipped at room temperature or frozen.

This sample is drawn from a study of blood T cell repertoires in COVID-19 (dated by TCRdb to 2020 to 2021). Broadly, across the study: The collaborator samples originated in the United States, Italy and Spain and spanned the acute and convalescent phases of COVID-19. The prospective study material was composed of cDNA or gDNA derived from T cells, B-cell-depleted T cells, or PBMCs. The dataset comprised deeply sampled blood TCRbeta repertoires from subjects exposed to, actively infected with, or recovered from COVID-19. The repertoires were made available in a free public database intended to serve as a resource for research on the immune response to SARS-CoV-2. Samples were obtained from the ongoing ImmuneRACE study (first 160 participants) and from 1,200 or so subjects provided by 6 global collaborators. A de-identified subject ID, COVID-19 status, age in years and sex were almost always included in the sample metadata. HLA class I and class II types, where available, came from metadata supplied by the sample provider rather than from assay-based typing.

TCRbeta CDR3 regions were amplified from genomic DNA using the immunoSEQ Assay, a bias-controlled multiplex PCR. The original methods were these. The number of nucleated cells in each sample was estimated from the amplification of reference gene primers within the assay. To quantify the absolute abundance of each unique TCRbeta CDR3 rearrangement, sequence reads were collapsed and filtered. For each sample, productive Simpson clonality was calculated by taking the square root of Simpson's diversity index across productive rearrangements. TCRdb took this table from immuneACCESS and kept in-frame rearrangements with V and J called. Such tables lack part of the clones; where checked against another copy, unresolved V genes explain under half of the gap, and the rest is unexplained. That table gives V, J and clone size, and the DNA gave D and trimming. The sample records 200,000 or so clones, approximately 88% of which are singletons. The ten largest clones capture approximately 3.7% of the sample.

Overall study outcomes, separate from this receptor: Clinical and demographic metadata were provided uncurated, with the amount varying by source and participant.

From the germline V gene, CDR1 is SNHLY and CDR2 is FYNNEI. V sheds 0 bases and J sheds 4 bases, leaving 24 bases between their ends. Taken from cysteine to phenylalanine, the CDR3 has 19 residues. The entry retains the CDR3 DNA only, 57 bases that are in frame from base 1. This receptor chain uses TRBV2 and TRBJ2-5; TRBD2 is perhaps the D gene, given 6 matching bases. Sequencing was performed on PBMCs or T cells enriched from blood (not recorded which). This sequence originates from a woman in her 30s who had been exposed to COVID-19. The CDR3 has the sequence CASSEALYSRVGGGETQYF. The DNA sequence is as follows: TGTGCCAGCAGTGAAGCGCTTTATTCGAGGGTCGGGGGTGGAGAGACCCAGTACTTC.